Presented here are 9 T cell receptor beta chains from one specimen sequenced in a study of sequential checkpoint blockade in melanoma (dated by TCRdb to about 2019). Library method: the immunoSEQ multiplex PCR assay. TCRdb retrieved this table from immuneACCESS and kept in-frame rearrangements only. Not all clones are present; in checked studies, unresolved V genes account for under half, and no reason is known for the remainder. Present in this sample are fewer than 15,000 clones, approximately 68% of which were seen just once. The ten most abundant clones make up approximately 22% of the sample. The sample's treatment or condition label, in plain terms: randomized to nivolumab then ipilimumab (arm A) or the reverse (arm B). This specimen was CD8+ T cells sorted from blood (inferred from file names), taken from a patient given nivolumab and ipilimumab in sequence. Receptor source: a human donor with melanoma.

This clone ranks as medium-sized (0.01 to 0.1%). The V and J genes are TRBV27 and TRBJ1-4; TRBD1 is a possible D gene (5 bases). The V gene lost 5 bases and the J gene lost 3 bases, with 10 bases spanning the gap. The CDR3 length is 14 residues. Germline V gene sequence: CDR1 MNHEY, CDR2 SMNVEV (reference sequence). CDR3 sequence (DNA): TGTGCCAGCAGTCCACGACAGTCTAATGAAAAACTGTTTTTT. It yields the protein CASSPRQSNEKLFF. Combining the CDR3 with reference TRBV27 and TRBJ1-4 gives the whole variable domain EAQVTQNPRYLITVTGKKLTVTCSQNMNHEYMSWYRQDPGLGLRQIYYSMNVEVTDKGDVPEGYKVSRKEKRNFPLILESPSPNQTSLYFCASSPRQSNEKLFFGSGTQLSVL.

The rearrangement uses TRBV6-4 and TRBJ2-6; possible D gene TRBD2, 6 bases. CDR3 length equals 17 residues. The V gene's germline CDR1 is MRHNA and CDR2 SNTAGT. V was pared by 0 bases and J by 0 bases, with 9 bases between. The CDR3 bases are TGTGCCAGCAGTGACTCGGGGGGAGGCTCTGGGGCCAACGTCCTGACTTTC. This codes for CASSDSGGGSGANVLTF.

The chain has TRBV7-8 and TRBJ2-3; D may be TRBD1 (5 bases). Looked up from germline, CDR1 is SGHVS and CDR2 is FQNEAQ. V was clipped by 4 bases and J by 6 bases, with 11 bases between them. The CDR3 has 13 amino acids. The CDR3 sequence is CASSSPGLDTQYF. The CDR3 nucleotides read TGTGCCAGCAGCTCACCAGGGTTGGATACGCAGTATTTT.

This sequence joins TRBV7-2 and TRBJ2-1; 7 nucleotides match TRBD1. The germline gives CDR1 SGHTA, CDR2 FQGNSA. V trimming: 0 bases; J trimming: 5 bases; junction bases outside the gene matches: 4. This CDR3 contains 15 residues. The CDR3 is CASSLADREDNEQFF. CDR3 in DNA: TGTGCCAGCAGCTTAGCAGACAGGGAAGACAATGAGCAGTTCTTC.

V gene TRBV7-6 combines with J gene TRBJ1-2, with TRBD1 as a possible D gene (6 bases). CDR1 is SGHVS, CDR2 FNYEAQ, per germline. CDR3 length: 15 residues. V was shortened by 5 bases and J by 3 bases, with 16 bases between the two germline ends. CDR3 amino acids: CASSLNRAGDYGYTF. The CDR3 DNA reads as TGTGCCAGCAGCCTCAACAGGGCAGGGGACTATGGCTACACCTTC. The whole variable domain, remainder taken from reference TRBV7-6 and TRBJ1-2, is GAGVSQSPRYKVTKRGQDVALRCDPISGHVSLYWYRQALGQGPEFLTYFNYEAQQDKSGLPNDRFSAERPEGSISTLTIQRTEQRDSAMYRCASSLNRAGDYGYTFGSGTRLTVV.

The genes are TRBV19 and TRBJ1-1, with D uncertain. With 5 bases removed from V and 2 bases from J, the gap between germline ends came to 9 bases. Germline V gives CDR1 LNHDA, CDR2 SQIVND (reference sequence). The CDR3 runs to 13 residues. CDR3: CASSPTLNTEAFF. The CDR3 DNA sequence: TGTGCCAGTAGTCCGACTCTTAACACTGAAGCTTTCTTT.

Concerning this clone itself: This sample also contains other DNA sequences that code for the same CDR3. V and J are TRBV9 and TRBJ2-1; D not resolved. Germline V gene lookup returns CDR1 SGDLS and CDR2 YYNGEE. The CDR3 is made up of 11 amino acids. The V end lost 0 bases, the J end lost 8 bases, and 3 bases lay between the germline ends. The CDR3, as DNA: TGTGCCAGCAGCGTAGGAGATGAGCAGTTCTTC. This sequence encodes CASSVGDEQFF.

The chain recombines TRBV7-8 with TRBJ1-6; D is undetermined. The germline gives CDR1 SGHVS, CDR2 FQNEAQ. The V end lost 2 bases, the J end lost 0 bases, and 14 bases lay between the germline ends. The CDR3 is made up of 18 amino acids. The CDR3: CASSLSQEQSSYNSPLHF. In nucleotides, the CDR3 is TGTGCCAGCAGCTTAAGTCAGGAACAGAGCTCCTATAATTCACCCCTCCACTTT. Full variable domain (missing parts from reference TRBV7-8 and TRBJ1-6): GAGVSQSPRYKVAKRGQDVALRCDPISGHVSLFWYQQALGQGPEFLTYFQNEAQLDKSGLPSDRFFAERPEGSVSTLKIQRTQQEDSAVYLCASSLSQEQSSYNSPLHFGNGTRLTVT.

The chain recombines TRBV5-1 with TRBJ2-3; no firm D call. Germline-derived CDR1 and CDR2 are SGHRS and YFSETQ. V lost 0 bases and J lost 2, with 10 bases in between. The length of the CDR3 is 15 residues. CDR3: CASSLGVFLTDTQYF. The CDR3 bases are TGCGCCAGCAGCTTGGGTGTCTTCCTCACAGATACGCAGTATTTT.